Below, 18 T cell receptor beta chains from the same sample are listed, as sequenced in a study of cytotoxic CD8 clonotypes in ibrutinib-treated CLL. Profiled with immunoSEQ multiplex PCR; TCRdb holds only in-frame clones, not every one. The sample has more than 25,000 clones, roughly 69% seen once. Sequenced here: PBMCs, sampled after 24 months of ibrutinib treatment. The source is a human donor with chronic lymphocytic leukemia.

This chain uses TRBV6-5 with TRBJ1-1, with D possibly being TRBD1 (5 bases). The CDR3 is made up of 13 amino acids. Trimming left V 5 bases short and J 7 bases short, with 14 bases between. CDR1 and CDR2 (germline): MNHEY, SVGAGI. The CDR3 sequence: CASSRLGHLEAFF. The CDR3 nucleotides are TGTGCCAGCAGTCGTTTAGGACACCTTGAAGCTTTCTTT.

This clone was recorded only once. The DNA for the CDR3 is TGTGCCACCAGCAGAGACGGACGGTCAGCCCACTGGGGGGGCTACACCTTC. Residues: CATSRDGRSAHWGGYTF. The chain carries TRBV15 and TRBJ1-2; weak D call: TRBD1 (5 bases). The V end lost 0 bases, the J end lost 8 bases, and 22 bases lay between the germline ends. CDR1 LNHNV and CDR2 YYDKDF come from the germline V gene (reference sequence). The CDR3 is made up of 17 amino acids.

The CDR3 DNA is TGCGCCAGCGGAAGGTCACCCAGTACAGATACGCAGTATTTT. Translated: CASGRSPSTDTQYF. This rearrangement joins TRBV10-1 to TRBJ2-3; D gene unclear. V shed 8 bases and J shed 3 bases, with 15 bases lying between them. In germline, CDR1 is WNHNN, CDR2 SYGVQD (reference sequence). This CDR3 is 14 amino acids long.

J is TRBJ2-7 and V is TRBV29-1, with D uncertain. Germline V CDR1 and CDR2: SQVTM, ANQGSEA. V was cut by 4 bases and J by 2 bases, with 9 bases left in between. The CDR3 spans 12 residues. The CDR3 loop reads CSVVGTPYEQYF. CDR3 DNA sequence: TGCAGCGTTGTGGGAACCCCCTACGAGCAGTACTTC.

This chain connects TRBV5-1 to TRBJ2-1; 10 positions match TRBD2. V dropped 7 bases and J dropped 9; count of bases not matched to a gene: 16. This CDR3 region has 16 residues. The germline CDR1 and CDR2 sequences are SGHRS and YFSETQ. The CDR3 sequence: CASAQGPSGGGGEQFF. Here the CDR3 DNA reads TGCGCCAGCGCCCAGGGCCCTAGCGGGGGCGGGGGTGAGCAGTTCTTC.

The CDR3 region has the DNA TGCGCCAGCAGCCAAGTTTGGGCAGGAGGAAATCAGCCCCAGCATTTT. It codes for CASSQVWAGGNQPQHF. The chain carries TRBV4-3 and TRBJ1-5; no firm D call. This CDR3 is built from 16 residues. Trimming took 1 base from V and 4 from J, leaving 14 bases between them. Germline V CDR1 and CDR2: LGHNA, YSLEER.

This clone has a handful of counts. The V call is TRBV21-1, the J call TRBJ2-7; TRBD1 was called by the table and not checked on the DNA. TRBV21-1 is noted as a pseudogene. The CDR3 length is 17 residues. CDR3 region: CASSKVLTPGQKYEQYF. The CDR3 DNA is TGTGCCAGCAGCAAAGTTCTAACCCCGGGACAGAAGTACGAGCAGTACTTC.

The chain has TRBV6-1 and TRBJ1-2; 10 nucleotides agree with TRBD1. In germline, CDR1 is MNHNS, CDR2 SASEGT. V lost 6 bases to trimming and J lost 5 bases; unmatched junction nucleotides: 6. There are 14 residues in the CDR3. CDR3 sequence (DNA): TGTGCCAGCAGGAACGACAGGGGGCGATATGGCTACACCTTC. Its protein is CASRNDRGRYGYTF.

The chain has TRBV11-1 and TRBJ2-6; the match to TRBD1 covers 7 bases. Per the germline V gene, CDR1 is SGHAT and CDR2 is FQDESV (reference sequence). V dropped 6 bases and J dropped 0; count of bases not matched to a gene: 5. This CDR3 is 16 amino acids long. The chain's CDR3 is CASRLDRVSGANVLTF. CDR3 sequence (DNA): TGTGCCAGCAGACTAGACAGGGTCTCTGGGGCCAACGTCCTGACTTTC.

This chain joins TRBV6-5 and TRBJ2-1, with D hard to call. This CDR3 contains 13 residues. V was pared by 0 bases and J by 9 bases, with 9 bases between. CDR1 and CDR2 (germline): MNHEY, SVGAGI. The CDR3 nucleotides read TGTGCCAGCAGTTACTCTGGCACGGTTGAGCAGTTCTTC. Translated, it gives CASSYSGTVEQFF.

This clone was seen a handful of times. The J gene is TRBJ1-1, the V gene TRBV2; no firm D call. V was clipped by 8 bases and J by 0 bases, with 10 bases between them. This CDR3 comprises 13 residues. Germline V gene sequence: CDR1 SNHLY, CDR2 FYNNEI. This CDR3 reads CASGEPMNTEAFF. CDR3 nucleotide sequence: TGTGCCAGCGGGGAGCCCATGAACACTGAAGCTTTCTTT.

The V call is TRBV18, the J call TRBJ1-6; D is undetermined. The CDR3 extends over 13 amino acids. Germline loops: CDR1 KGHSH, CDR2 LQKENI. V was clipped by 2 bases and J by 7 bases, with 6 bases between them. CDR3: CASSPGSNSPLHF. CDR3 nucleotide sequence: TGTGCCAGCTCACCAGGGAGCAATTCACCCCTCCACTTT.

This clone has only a few counts. V usage is TRBV7-6 and J usage is TRBJ2-3; D uncertain. The CDR3 is made up of 13 amino acids. V gave up 4 bases and J gave up 0 bases, with 5 bases separating them. CDR1 is SGHVS and CDR2 is FNYEAQ in the germline V gene. CDR3 nucleotides: TGTGCCAGCAGCTCCATTAGCACAGATACGCAGTATTTT. Its translation is CASSSISTDTQYF. The whole variable domain, filled in from reference TRBV7-6 and TRBJ2-3, reads GAGVSQSPRYKVTKRGQDVALRCDPISGHVSLYWYRQALGQGPEFLTYFNYEAQQDKSGLPNDRFSAERPEGSISTLTIQRTEQRDSAMYRCASSSISTDTQYFGPGTRLTVL.

The rearrangement joins TRBV28 to TRBJ1-1, with TRBD1 matching over 8 bases. V trimming: 6 bases; J trimming: 6 bases; junction bases outside the gene matches: 12. There are 15 residues in the CDR3. CDR1 is MDHEN and CDR2 is SYDVKM in the germline V gene. In DNA form, the CDR3 reads TGTGCCAGCAGCAGGAGGACAGGGTTTGGGTCTGAAGCTTTCTTT. Its protein product is CASSRRTGFGSEAFF.

The chain couples TRBV5-1 to TRBJ1-2; 8 bases agree with TRBD1. The CDR3 spans 13 residues. Unmatched junction bases numbered 9, after V lost 2 bases and J lost 12 bases. CDR1 is SGHRS, CDR2 YFSETQ, per germline. The CDR3 protein is CASSFPGQGINTF. DNA for the CDR3: TGCGCCAGCAGCTTTCCAGGACAGGGCATCAACACCTTC.

This clone has just one count. The V call is TRBV5-6, the J call TRBJ1-5; the D gene is possibly TRBD1 (5 bases). Trimming shortened V by 0 bases and J by 4 bases, and 8 bases separated the two germline ends. This CDR3 comprises 14 residues. Germline V gene sequence: CDR1 SGHDT, CDR2 YYEEEE. The CDR3 loop is CASSLAWGNQPQHF. The CDR3 coding sequence is TGTGCCAGCAGCTTGGCCTGGGGGAATCAGCCCCAGCATTTT.

As for this clone: The junction differs from germline at one of its ends, possibly a read error. The rearrangement joins TRBV28 to TRBJ1-1; the D gene is possibly TRBD1 (5 bases). In germline, CDR1 is MDHEN, CDR2 SYDVKM. The CDR3 loop spans 13 amino acids. CDR3 in DNA: TGTGCCAGCAGGGTAGGGGCGAACTCTGAAGCTTTCTTT. This sequence encodes CASRVGANSEAFF. Full variable domain (outside the CDR3, taken from reference TRBV28 and TRBJ1-1): DVKVTQSSRYLVKRTGEKVFLECVQDMDHENMFWYRQDPGLGLRLIYFSYDVKMKEKGDIPEGYSVSREKKERFSLILESASTNQTSMYLCASRVGANSEAFFGQGTRLTVV.

This clone was seen once. CDR3: CASSLVGVPTEAFF. The CDR3 DNA follows: TGTGCCAGCAGCTTAGTGGGGGTCCCCACTGAAGCTTTCTTT. V and J are TRBV11-2 and TRBJ1-1, with a weak D call TRBD1 (5 bases). The V and J ends lost 1 base and 4 bases respectively, with 10 bases between them. The CDR3 is 14 residues long. Germline CDR1 is SGHAT and CDR2 is FQNNGV.